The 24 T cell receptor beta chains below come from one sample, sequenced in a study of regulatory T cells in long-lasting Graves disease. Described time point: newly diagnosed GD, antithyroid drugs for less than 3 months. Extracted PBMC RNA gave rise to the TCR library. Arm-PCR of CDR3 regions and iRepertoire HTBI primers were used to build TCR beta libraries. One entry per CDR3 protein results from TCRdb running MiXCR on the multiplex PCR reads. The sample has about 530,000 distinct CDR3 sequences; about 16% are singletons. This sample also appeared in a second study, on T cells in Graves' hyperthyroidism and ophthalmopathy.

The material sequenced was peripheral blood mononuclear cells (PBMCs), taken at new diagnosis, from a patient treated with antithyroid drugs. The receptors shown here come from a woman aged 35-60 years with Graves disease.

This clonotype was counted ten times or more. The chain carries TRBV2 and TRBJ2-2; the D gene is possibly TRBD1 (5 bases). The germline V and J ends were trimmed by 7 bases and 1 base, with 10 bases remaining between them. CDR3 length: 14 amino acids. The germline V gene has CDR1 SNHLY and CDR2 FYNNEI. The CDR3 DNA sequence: TGTGCCAGCAAGGTCACAGGGAACACCGGGGAGCTGTTTTTT. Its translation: CASKVTGNTGELFF.

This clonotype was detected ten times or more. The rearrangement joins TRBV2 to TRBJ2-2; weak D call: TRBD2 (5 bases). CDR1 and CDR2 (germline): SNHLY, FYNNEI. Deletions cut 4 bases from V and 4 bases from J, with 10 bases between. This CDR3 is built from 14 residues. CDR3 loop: CASSGPRGTGELFF. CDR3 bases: TGTGCCAGCAGTGGTCCTCGGGGCACCGGGGAGCTGTTTTTT.

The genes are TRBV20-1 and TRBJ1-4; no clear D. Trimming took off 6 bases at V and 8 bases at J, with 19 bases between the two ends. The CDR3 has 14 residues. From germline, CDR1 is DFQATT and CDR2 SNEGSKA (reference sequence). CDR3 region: CSAVDRRRVEKLFF. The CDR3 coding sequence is TGCAGTGCCGTCGACCGGCGCCGGGTGGAAAAACTGTTTTTT.

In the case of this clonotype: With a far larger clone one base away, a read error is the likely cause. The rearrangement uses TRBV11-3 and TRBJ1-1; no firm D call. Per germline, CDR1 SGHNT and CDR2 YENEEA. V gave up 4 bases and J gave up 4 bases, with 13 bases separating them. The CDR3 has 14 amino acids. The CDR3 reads CASSSYGPGTEAFF. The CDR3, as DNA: TGTGCCAGCAGCTCATATGGCCCGGGCACTGAAGCTTTCTTT.

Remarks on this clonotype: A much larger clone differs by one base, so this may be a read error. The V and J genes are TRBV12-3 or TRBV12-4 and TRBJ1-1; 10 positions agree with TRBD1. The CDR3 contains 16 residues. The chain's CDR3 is CASSLWGQGFNTEVFF. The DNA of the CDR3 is TGTGCCAGCAGTTTATGGGGACAGGGGTTTAACACTGAAGTTTTCTTT.

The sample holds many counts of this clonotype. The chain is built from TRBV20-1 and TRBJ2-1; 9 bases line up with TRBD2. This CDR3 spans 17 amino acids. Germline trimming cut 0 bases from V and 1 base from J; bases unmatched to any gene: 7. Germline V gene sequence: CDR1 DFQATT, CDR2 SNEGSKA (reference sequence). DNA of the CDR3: TGCAGTGCTAGAGATCGGGCTAGCGGGGTTTCCTACAATGAGCAGTTCTTC. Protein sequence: CSARDRASGVSYNEQFF.

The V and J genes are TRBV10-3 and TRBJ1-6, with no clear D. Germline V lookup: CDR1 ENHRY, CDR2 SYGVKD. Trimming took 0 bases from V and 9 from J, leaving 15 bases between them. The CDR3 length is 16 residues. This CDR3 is CAISESSGVGGSPLHF. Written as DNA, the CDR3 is TGTGCCATCAGTGAGTCGTCCGGGGTCGGCGGTTCACCCCTCCACTTT.

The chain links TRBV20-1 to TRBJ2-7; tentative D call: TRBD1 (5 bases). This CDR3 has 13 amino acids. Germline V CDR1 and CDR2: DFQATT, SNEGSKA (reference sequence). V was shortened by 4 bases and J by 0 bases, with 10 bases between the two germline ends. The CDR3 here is CSATKGISYEQYF. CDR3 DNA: TGCAGTGCTACAAAGGGGATCTCCTACGAGCAGTACTTC.

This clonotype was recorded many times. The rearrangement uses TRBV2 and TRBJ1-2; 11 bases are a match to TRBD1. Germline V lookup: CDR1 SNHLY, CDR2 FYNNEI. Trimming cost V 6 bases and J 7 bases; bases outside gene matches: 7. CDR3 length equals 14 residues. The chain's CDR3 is CASSPGQGAFGYTF. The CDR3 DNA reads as TGTGCCAGCAGCCCTGGACAGGGGGCTTTTGGCTACACCTTC.

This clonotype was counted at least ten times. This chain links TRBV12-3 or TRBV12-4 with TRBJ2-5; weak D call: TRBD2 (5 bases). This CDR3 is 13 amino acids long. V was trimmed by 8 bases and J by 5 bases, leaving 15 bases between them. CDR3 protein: CASGLTKRETQYF. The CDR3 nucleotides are TGTGCCAGCGGCCTGACTAAAAGGGAGACCCAGTACTTC.

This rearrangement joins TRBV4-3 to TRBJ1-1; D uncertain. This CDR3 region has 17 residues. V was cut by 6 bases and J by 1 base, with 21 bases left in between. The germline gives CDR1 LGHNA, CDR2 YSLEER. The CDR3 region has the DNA TGCGCCAGCAGTCCCCTTATAGTTCGGGCAGCGAACACTGAAGCTTTCTTT. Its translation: CASSPLIVRAANTEAFF.

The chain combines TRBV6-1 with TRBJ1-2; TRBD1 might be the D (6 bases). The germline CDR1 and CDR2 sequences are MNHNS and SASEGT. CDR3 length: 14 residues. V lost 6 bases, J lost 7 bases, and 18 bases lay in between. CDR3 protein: CASSLGQSYLGYTF. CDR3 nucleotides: TGTGCCAGCAGCCTAGGACAGAGTTATCTTGGCTACACCTTC.

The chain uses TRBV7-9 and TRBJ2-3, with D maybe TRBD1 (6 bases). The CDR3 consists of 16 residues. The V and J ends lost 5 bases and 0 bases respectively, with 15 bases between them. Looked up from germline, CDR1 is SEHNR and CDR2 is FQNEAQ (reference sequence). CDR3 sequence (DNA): TGTGCCAGCAGCCCTCCTCCCGGGACAAGCACAGATACGCAGTATTTT. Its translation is CASSPPPGTSTDTQYF. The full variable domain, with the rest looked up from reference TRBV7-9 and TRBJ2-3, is DTGVSQNPRHKITKRGQNVTFRCDPISEHNRLYWYRQTLGQGPEFLTYFQNEAQLEKSRLLSDRFSAERPKGSFSTLEIQRTEQGDSAMYLCASSPPPGTSTDTQYFGPGTRLTVL.

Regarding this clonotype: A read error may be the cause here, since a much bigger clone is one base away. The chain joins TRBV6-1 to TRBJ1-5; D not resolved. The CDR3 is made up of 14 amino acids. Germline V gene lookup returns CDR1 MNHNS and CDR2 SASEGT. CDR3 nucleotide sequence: TGTGCCAACAGTGAAATGGATAGCAATCAGCCCCAGCATTTT. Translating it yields CANSEMDSNQPQHF.

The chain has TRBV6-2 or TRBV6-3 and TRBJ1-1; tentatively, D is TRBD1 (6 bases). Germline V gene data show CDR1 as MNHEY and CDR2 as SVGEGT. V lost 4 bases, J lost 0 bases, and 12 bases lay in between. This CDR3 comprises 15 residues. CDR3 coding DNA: TGTGCCAGCAGTTCCCTGGACAGAATGAACACTGAAGCTTTCTTT. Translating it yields CASSSLDRMNTEAFF.

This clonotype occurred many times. The CDR3 DNA reads TGTGCCAGCAGCTTAAGGCCTAGCGGGGGGGCGAGGGGTGGCGATGAGCAGTTCTTC. Its protein product is CASSLRPSGGARGGDEQFF. This chain connects TRBV7-3 to TRBJ2-1, with 12 positions matching TRBD2. V lost 1 base and J lost 8; bases outside the gene matches: 15. Looked up from germline, CDR1 is SGHTA and CDR2 is FQGTGA. The CDR3 has 19 residues.

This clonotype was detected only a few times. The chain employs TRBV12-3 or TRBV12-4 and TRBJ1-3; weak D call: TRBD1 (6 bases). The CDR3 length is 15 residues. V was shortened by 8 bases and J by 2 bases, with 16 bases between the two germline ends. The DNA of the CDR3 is TGTGCCAGCCTAACGGACAGCGGTCCTGGAAACACCATATATTTT. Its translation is CASLTDSGPGNTIYF.

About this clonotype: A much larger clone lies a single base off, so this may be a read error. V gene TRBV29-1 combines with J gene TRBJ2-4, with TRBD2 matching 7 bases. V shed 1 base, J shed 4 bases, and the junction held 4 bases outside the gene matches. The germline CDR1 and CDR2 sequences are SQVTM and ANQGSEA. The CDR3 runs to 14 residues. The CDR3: CSVEGKGLKNIQYF. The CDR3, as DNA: TGCAGCGTTGAAGGGAAGGGACTAAAAAACATTCAGTACTTC.

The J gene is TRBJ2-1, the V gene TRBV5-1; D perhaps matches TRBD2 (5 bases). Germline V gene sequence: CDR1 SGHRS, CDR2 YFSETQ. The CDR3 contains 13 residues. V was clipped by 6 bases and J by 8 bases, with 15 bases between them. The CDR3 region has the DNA TGCGCCAGCAACTGGGAGTCCGGATATGAGCAGTTCTTC. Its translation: CASNWESGYEQFF.

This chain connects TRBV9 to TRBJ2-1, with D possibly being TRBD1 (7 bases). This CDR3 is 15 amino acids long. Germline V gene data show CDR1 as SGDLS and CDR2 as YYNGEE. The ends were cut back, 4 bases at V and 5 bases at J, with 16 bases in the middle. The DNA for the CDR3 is TGTGCCAGCAGCCACAGGGGACTTAAGGACAATGAGCAGTTCTTC. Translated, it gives CASSHRGLKDNEQFF.

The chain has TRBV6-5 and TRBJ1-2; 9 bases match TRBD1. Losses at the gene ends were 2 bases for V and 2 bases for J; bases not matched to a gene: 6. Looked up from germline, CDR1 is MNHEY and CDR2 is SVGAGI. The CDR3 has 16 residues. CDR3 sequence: CASSYGPGTGNYGYTF. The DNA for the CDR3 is TGTGCCAGCAGTTACGGGCCCGGGACAGGGAACTATGGCTACACCTTC.

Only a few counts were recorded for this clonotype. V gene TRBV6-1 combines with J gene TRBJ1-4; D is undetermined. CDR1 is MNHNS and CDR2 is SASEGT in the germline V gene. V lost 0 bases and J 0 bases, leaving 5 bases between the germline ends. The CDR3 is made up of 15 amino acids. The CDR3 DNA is TGTGCCAGCAGTGAAGCGGGGACAACTAATGAAAAACTGTTTTTT. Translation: CASSEAGTTNEKLFF.

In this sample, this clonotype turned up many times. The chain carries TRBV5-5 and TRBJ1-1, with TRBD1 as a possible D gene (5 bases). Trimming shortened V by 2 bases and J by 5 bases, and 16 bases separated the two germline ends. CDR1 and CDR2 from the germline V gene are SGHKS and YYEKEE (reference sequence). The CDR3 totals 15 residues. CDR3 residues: CASSFLGGSETEAFF. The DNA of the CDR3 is TGTGCCAGCAGCTTTTTGGGGGGTAGTGAGACTGAAGCTTTCTTT.

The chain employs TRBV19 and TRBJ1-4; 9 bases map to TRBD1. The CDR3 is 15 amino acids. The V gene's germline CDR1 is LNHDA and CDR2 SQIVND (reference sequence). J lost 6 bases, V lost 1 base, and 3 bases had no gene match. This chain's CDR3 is CASSIGTGVDEKLFF. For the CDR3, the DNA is TGTGCCAGTAGTATAGGGACAGGGGTTGATGAAAAACTGTTTTTT.